This T cell receptor (beta chain) stems from a study of T-cell memory formation after mild COVID-19. Study-wide background: Most TCR clusters belonged to a single donor.

The V and J ends lost 3 bases and 0 bases respectively, with 8 bases between them. The CDR3 runs 15 residues. From germline, CDR1 is KGHDR and CDR2 SFDVKD. Researchers used 5'RACE with constant-segment primers to make TCR alpha and TCR beta cDNA libraries that carry sample barcodes and UMIs. TCRdb called the 5' RACE reads again in MiXCR, with one record for every CDR3 protein. The table lists some 130,000 distinct CDR3 sequences, around a sixth of them singletons. The study, taken as a whole, reports: Contracting CD8+ clones were enriched in EMRA, CD4+ mainly in CM and EM. A second wave expanding day 15 to 37 was CD4+-biased; contracting clones were balanced.

This clonotype has only a few counts. Antigen: not known. V gene TRBV24-1 combines with J gene TRBJ2-1; the D is unclear. The sequence was obtained from an adult woman who had mild COVID-19 (a few samples of this study predate the infection). Cell type and time point are not known. Sequencing was done on a sample of PBMCs or a T cell subset sorted from them (not recorded which). The CDR3 is CATSDLRSSYNEQFF. The DNA of the CDR3 is TGTGCCACCAGTGATCTGAGGTCCTCCTACAATGAGCAGTTCTTC.